These T cell receptor beta chains were read from a single sample in a study of T-cell reconstitution after alpha-beta-depleted transplantation in children. In TCRdb, the PCR reads were re-called with MiXCR into one record per CDR3 protein. This table has about 200,000 distinct CDR3 sequences, roughly 15% appearing once. The sample in question was PBMCs, mostly from graft donor cells, obtained 360 days after TCRalphabeta/CD19-depleted stem cell transplant. These receptors were collected from a male patient aged 2-10 years who had a stem cell transplant for acute lymphoblastic leukemia, so the T cells may come from the graft donor. Both conserved end residues are part of each CDR3. The D gene is left open where the match is weak. Part of the rows lack a size; the others show once, few, many or a class for expanded clones.

d_gene	abundance	j_gene	v_gene	CDR3aa	CDR3nt
TRBD1	few	TRBJ2-2	TRBV23-1	CASTRDRGYTGELFF	TGCGCCAGCACTCGTGACAGGGGATACACCGGGGAGCTGTTTTTT
NA	many	TRBJ2-7	TRBV3-1	CASSQQHTGEQYF	TGTGCCAGCAGCCAACAACACACGGGGGAGCAGTACTTC
NA	NA	TRBJ1-5	TRBV20-1	CSARKGPWDQPQHF	TGCAGTGCTAGAAAAGGACCCTGGGATCAGCCCCAGCATTTT
TRBD2	NA	TRBJ2-5	TRBV12-3/TRBV12-4	CASRPLAGAQETQYF	TGTGCCAGCAGACCTCTAGCGGGGGCTCAAGAGACCCAGTACTTC
NA	few	TRBJ2-5	TRBV5-1	CASSVLGRQETQYF	TGCGCCAGCAGCGTTCTAGGGCGTCAAGAGACCCAGTACTTC
NA	few	TRBJ1-6	TRBV5-1	CASSAGGGSYNSPLHF	TGCGCCAGCAGCGCTGGAGGAGGCTCCTATAATTCACCCCTCCACTTT
NA	NA	TRBJ1-1	TRBV7-9	CASSLAQMAGQAFF	TGTGCCAGCAGCTTAGCGCAGATGGCAGGACAAGCTTTCTTT
NA	NA	TRBJ1-1	TRBV11-2	CASSLSRKTEAFF	TGTGCCAGCAGCTTATCGCGGAAGACTGAAGCTTTCTTT
TRBD1	NA	TRBJ1-3	TRBV11-3	CASSIRIGTGAGNTIYF	TGTGCCAGCAGCATACGGATCGGGACAGGGGCAGGAAACACCATATATTTT
TRBD1	few	TRBJ2-5	TRBV5-6	CASQRQGETQYF	TGTGCCAGCCAAAGACAGGGGGAGACCCAGTACTTC
NA	NA	TRBJ2-5	TRBV29-1	CSDSSGYQETQYF	TGCAGCGACAGCTCAGGGTACCAAGAGACCCAGTACTTC
NA	NA	TRBJ1-2	TRBV6-1	CASSEISGFSDNYGYTF	TGTGCCAGCAGTGAGATCTCAGGTTTTTCGGATAACTATGGCTACACCTTC
NA	many	TRBJ2-7	TRBV7-2	CASSLAGGNEQYF	TGTGCCAGCAGCTTAGCTGGGGGGAACGAGCAGTACTTC
TRBD1	NA	TRBJ2-6	TRBV29-1	CSVGDRSSGANVLTF	TGCAGCGTTGGGGACAGATCATCTGGGGCCAACGTCCTGACTTTC
TRBD1	few	TRBJ2-7	TRBV3-1	CASSQTGSSYEQYF	TGTGCCAGCAGCCAGACAGGGAGCTCCTACGAGCAGTACTTC
NA	NA	TRBJ1-4	TRBV27	CASRRVPNEKLFF	TGTGCCAGCAGGAGGGTTCCTAATGAAAAACTGTTTTTT
NA	few	TRBJ1-1	TRBV29-1	CSVEESMNTEAFF	TGCAGCGTTGAAGAGTCTATGAACACTGAAGCTTTCTTT
TRBD1	NA	TRBJ2-1	TRBV27	CASSGTGYYNEQFF	TGTGCCAGCAGCGGGACAGGTTACTACAATGAGCAGTTCTTC
NA	NA	TRBJ2-7	TRBV11-3	CASSLSSGDYEQYF	TGTGCCAGCAGCTTATCTAGTGGGGATTACGAGCAGTACTTC
TRBD1	many	TRBJ1-2	TRBV29-1	CSAEGQRRGYGYTF	TGCAGCGCCGAGGGACAGAGGAGGGGCTATGGCTACACCTTC
NA	NA	TRBJ2-5	TRBV28	CASSWGGIGTSQETQYF	TGTGCCAGCAGTTGGGGGGGTATCGGGACATCCCAAGAGACCCAGTACTTC
NA	NA	TRBJ2-1	TRBV27	CAAGSGNEQFF	TGTGCCGCAGGGTCGGGTAATGAGCAGTTCTTC
NA	NA	TRBJ1-1	TRBV10-3	CAISDWTEAFF	TGTGCCATCAGTGATTGGACTGAAGCTTTCTTT
NA	many	TRBJ1-1	TRBV4-1	CASSWVGNTEAFF	TGCGCCAGCAGCTGGGTGGGGAACACTGAAGCTTTCTTT
NA	NA	TRBJ1-5	TRBV27	CATSNRDQPQHF	TGTGCCACCTCAAACAGGGATCAGCCCCAGCATTTT
TRBD1	few	TRBJ1-2	TRBV12-3/TRBV12-4	CASSPQTGTVNYGYTF	TGTGCCAGCAGTCCCCAGACCGGGACAGTTAACTATGGCTACACCTTC
NA	NA	TRBJ2-6	TRBV11-2	CASRALGVPRLSSGANVLTF	TGTGCCAGCAGGGCTCTGGGGGTGCCGCGGCTTAGCTCTGGGGCCAACGTCCTGACTTTC
TRBD2	NA	TRBJ2-3	TRBV30	CAWSVGAGVTDTQYF	TGTGCCTGGAGTGTAGGAGCGGGGGTTACAGATACGCAGTATTTT
NA	few	TRBJ1-5	TRBV5-6	CASSLAAGGNQPQHF	TGTGCCAGCAGCTTGGCGGCAGGGGGCAATCAGCCCCAGCATTTT
NA	few	TRBJ2-2	TRBV7-2	CASSLEVELFF	TGTGCCAGCAGCTTAGAGGTGGAGCTGTTTTTT
TRBD2	few	TRBJ2-1	TRBV5-1	CATAGTSGGTNNEQFF	TGCGCCACCGCCGGGACTAGCGGGGGGACGAACAATGAGCAGTTCTTC
NA	few	TRBJ2-7	TRBV6-6	CASSSPAYEQYF	TGTGCCAGCAGTTCACCAGCCTACGAGCAGTACTTC
NA	NA	TRBJ2-7	TRBV18	CASSPREGALYEQYF	TGTGCCAGCTCACCACGCGAAGGGGCCCTCTACGAGCAGTACTTC